This T cell receptor (beta chain) was obtained from a study of cytomegalovirus exposure and HLA in healthy donors. This clone was detected a few times. The V and J ends lost 4 bases and 4 bases, in that order; junction bases with no gene match: 6. Germline lookup yields CDR1 SGHAT and CDR2 FQNNGV. This CDR3 spans 14 amino acids. 13 Jbeta primers and 60 Vbeta primers were used for the PCR. Using immunoSEQ multiplex PCR, the repertoire was profiled, and TCRdb retains in-frame clones only, with some absent. Of about 90,000 clones in the sample, about 67% were seen once. The sample comprised PBMCs. The sequence was obtained from a man younger than 40 in good health and CMV-seronegative. This rearrangement joins TRBV11-2 to TRBJ2-7, with 8 bases lining up with TRBD2. CDR3 in amino acids: CASSYSGSIYEQYF. The CDR3 bases are TGTGCCAGCAGCTACAGCGGGAGTATTTACGAGCAGTACTTC.